A selection of T cell receptor beta chains follows, all from one sample in a study of control samples from healthy donors and cancer patients. The method was immunoSEQ multiplex PCR; TCRdb's version includes in-frame clones alone and lacks a portion of them. The table shows tens of thousands of clones, with more than 70% occurring only once. Input material: PBMCs. These receptor sequences come from a man in his fifties or sixties with head and neck cancer. CDR3s include the opening cysteine and the closing phenylalanine or tryptophan. Fields, in order: D gene, J gene, clone size, V gene, CDR3 DNA, CDR3 protein. D genes are given only for firm matches. Some rows mark clone size as missing; the rest say once, few, many or name a class of expanded clone.

d_gene: .; j_gene: TRBJ2-2; abundance: .; v_gene: TRBV6-5; CDR3nt: TGTGCCAGCAGGTCCCAGGGAGAGGCCGGGGAGCTGTTTTTT; CDR3aa: CASRSQGEAGELFF
d_gene: .; j_gene: TRBJ2-5; abundance: .; v_gene: TRBV19; CDR3nt: TGTGCCAGTAGCGGGACTTCCCGGAGGGAGACCCAGTACTTC; CDR3aa: CASSGTSRRETQYF
d_gene: TRBD1; j_gene: TRBJ2-7; abundance: .; v_gene: TRBV27; CDR3nt: TGTGCCAGCAGTTTAAAGGGGACAGGGGGCTACGAGCAGTACTTC; CDR3aa: CASSLKGTGGYEQYF
d_gene: .; j_gene: TRBJ1-6; abundance: .; v_gene: TRBV7-8; CDR3nt: TGTGCCAGCTCGGTAGGCCCCAGAAATTCACCCCTCCACTTT; CDR3aa: CASSVGPRNSPLHF
d_gene: TRBD2; j_gene: TRBJ2-7; abundance: .; v_gene: TRBV12-5; CDR3nt: TGTGCTAGTGGTTTAAGAGCGGGAATCCACGAGCAGTACTTC; CDR3aa: CASGLRAGIHEQYF
d_gene: .; j_gene: TRBJ2-6; abundance: .; v_gene: TRBV25-1; CDR3nt: TGTGCCAGCAGTGGACCTTCAATATCTGGGGCCAACGTCCTGACTTTC; CDR3aa: CASSGPSISGANVLTF
d_gene: TRBD1; j_gene: TRBJ1-1; abundance: .; v_gene: TRBV9; CDR3nt: TGTGCCAGCAGCGCGGGACAGGAAGCTTTCTTT; CDR3aa: CASSAGQEAFF
d_gene: .; j_gene: TRBJ2-1; abundance: .; v_gene: TRBV10-1; CDR3nt: TGCGCCAGCAGTGAGGGGACTCGTCGTTACAATGAGCAGTTCTTC; CDR3aa: CASSEGTRRYNEQFF
d_gene: .; j_gene: TRBJ1-1; abundance: once; v_gene: TRBV2; CDR3nt: TGTGCCAGCGGACAGACCTTGAACACTGAAGCTTTCTTT; CDR3aa: CASGQTLNTEAFF
d_gene: .; j_gene: TRBJ2-1; abundance: .; v_gene: TRBV27; CDR3nt: TGTGCCAGCAGTTCCGTAGCGGCTAGCTCCTACAATGAGCAGTTCTTC; CDR3aa: CASSSVAASSYNEQFF
d_gene: .; j_gene: TRBJ1-3; abundance: .; v_gene: TRBV6-2/TRBV6-3; CDR3nt: TGTGCCAGCAGTGTCCCTTTTGCTGGAAACACCATATATTTT; CDR3aa: CASSVPFAGNTIYF
d_gene: TRBD1; j_gene: TRBJ2-7; abundance: .; v_gene: TRBV2; CDR3nt: TGTGCCAGCAGCCAACAGGGGTCGCGCGAGCAGTACTTC; CDR3aa: CASSQQGSREQYF
d_gene: .; j_gene: TRBJ1-5; abundance: .; v_gene: TRBV29-1; CDR3nt: TGCAGCGTTGCTCGGGGCGGCAATCAGCCCCAGCATTTT; CDR3aa: CSVARGGNQPQHF
d_gene: .; j_gene: TRBJ1-4; abundance: .; v_gene: TRBV29-1; CDR3nt: TGCAGCGTTGAAGATGGTGGAGGCGCTGAAAAACTGTTTTTT; CDR3aa: CSVEDGGGAEKLFF
d_gene: TRBD1; j_gene: TRBJ2-3; abundance: .; v_gene: TRBV5-6; CDR3nt: TGTGCCAGCAGCTTACTGGACAGGGAAGCAGATACGCAGTATTTT; CDR3aa: CASSLLDREADTQYF